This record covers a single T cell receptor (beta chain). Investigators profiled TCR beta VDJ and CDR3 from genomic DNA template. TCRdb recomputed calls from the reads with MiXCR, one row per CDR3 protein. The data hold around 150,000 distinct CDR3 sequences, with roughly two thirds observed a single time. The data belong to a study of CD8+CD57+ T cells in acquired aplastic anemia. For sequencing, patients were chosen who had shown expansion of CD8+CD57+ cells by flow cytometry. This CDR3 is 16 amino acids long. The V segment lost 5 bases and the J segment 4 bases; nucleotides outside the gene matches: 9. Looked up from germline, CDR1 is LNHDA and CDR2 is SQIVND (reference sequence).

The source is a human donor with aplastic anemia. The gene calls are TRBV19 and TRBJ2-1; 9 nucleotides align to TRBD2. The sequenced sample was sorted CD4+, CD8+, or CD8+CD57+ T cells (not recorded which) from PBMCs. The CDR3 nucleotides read TGTGCCAGTAGTCGTACGACTAGCGGTGGGTACAATGAGCAGTTCTTC. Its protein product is CASSRTTSGGYNEQFF.